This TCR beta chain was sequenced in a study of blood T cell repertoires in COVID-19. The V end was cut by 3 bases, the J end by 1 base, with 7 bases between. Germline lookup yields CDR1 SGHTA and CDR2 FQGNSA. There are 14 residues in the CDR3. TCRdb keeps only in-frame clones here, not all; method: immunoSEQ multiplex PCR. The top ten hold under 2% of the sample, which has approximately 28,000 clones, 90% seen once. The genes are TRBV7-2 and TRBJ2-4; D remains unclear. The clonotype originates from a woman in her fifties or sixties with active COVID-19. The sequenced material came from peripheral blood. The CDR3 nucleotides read TGTGCCAGCAGCTTCTATACCGCCAAAAACATTCAGTACTTC. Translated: CASSFYTAKNIQYF.